The 15 T cell receptor beta chains given below trace back to one sample, sequenced in a study of vaccination and CD4 T cells after COVID-19. Sequenced with the Oncomine TCR Beta short-read assay was DNA taken from cultured CD4+ T cells. TCRdb used MiXCR to reprocess the PCR reads, holding one entry per CDR3 protein. Here the sample spans some 16,000 distinct CDR3 sequences, around 37% being singletons. Treatment indicated: roughly 11-day PBMC culture with coronavirus spike peptide pools or control peptides (ViraFEST assay). Their antigens remain unidentified. Sequencing was carried out using cultured CD4+ T cells from blood. Every receptor here comes from a human donor with COVID-19.

This chain connects TRBV7-9 to TRBJ2-7, with a tentative D call TRBD1 (6 bases). The V end was cut by 7 bases, the J end by 9 bases, with 19 bases between. CDR3 length: 13 amino acids. Germline V gene data show CDR1 as SEHNR and CDR2 as FQNEAQ (reference sequence). DNA for the CDR3: TGTGCCAGCAAGGACCCGACCCTAGGGGGGCAGTACTTC. Amino acid sequence: CASKDPTLGGQYF.

This clonotype rates as medium-sized. V and J are TRBV7-2 and TRBJ2-2; D remains unclear. Looked up from germline, CDR1 is SGHTA and CDR2 is FQGNSA. Trimming stripped 2 bases from V and 2 bases from J, with 6 bases between. This CDR3 region has 14 residues. The CDR3 bases are TGTGCCAGCAGCTTAAAACTTAACACCGGGGAGCTGTTTTTT. It translates to CASSLKLNTGELFF.

This chain uses TRBV11-3 with TRBJ1-1; 7 bases agree with TRBD1. The CDR3 contains 14 residues. Germline assignment: CDR1 SGHNT and CDR2 YENEEA. V shed 5 bases, J shed 6 bases, and the junction held 9 bases outside the gene matches. CDR3 in amino acids: CASSQGQHGAEAFF. CDR3 sequence (DNA): TGTGCCAGCAGCCAGGGACAGCATGGCGCTGAAGCTTTCTTT.

This clonotype appeared a few times. This chain uses TRBV27 with TRBJ2-7; a weak D match, TRBD2 (5 bases). Trimming left V 4 bases short and J 3 bases short, with 13 bases between. The CDR3 is 14 amino acids. Germline lookup yields CDR1 MNHEY and CDR2 SMNVEV (reference sequence). The CDR3 region is CASSSSGDYYEQYF. The CDR3 coding sequence is TGTGCCAGCAGTTCGAGCGGAGATTACTACGAGCAGTACTTC.

The CDR3 here is CASSPGTTKPGELFF. The CDR3 nucleotides are TGTGCCAGCAGCCCGGGGACAACGAAACCCGGGGAGCTGTTTTTT. This chain connects TRBV5-6 to TRBJ2-2; tentative D call: TRBD1 (6 bases). Deletions cut 4 bases from V and 6 bases from J, with 16 bases between. CDR1 and CDR2 (germline): SGHDT, YYEEEE. CDR3 size: 15 residues. Combining the CDR3 with reference TRBV5-6 and TRBJ2-2 gives the whole variable domain DAGVTQSPTHLIKTRGQQVTLRCSPKSGHDTVSWYQQALGQGPQFIFQYYEEEERQRGNFPDRFSGHQFPNYSSELNVNALLLGDSALYLCASSPGTTKPGELFFGEGSRLTVL.

The chain has TRBV29-1 and TRBJ2-5; D gene ambiguous. Trimming stripped 4 bases from V and 5 bases from J, with 8 bases between. The CDR3 consists of 11 residues. Germline V gene sequence: CDR1 SQVTM, CDR2 ANQGSEA. CDR3 loop: CSVVIPETQYF. Written as DNA, the CDR3 is TGCAGCGTTGTGATACCGGAGACCCAGTACTTC.

The chain couples TRBV6-5 to TRBJ2-6; 9 nucleotides match TRBD1. Germline V gives CDR1 MNHEY, CDR2 SVGAGI. CDR3 length equals 18 residues. The trim removed 4 bases at V and 0 bases at J, leaving 7 bases unmatched. CDR3 protein: CASSLSGTGSSGANVLTF. The CDR3 DNA follows: TGTGCCAGCAGTTTATCCGGGACAGGGAGCTCTGGGGCCAACGTCCTGACTTTC.

CDR3 DNA: TGTGCCAGCAGGGAGATGAGGGGACAGGGGGAGACCCAGTACTTC. Amino acid sequence: CASREMRGQGETQYF. The gene calls are TRBV6-1 and TRBJ2-5; 10 nucleotides match TRBD1. The CDR3 is 15 amino acids. V was clipped by 6 bases and J by 5 bases; unmatched bases: 9. Germline CDR1 reads MNHNS; CDR2 reads SASEGT.

There are a few counts of this clonotype. J is TRBJ2-3 and V is TRBV18, with a weak D call TRBD2 (6 bases). Germline CDR1 reads KGHSH; CDR2 reads LQKENI. The CDR3 spans 16 residues. V lost 1 base and J 5 bases, leaving 16 bases between the germline ends. CDR3 in DNA: TGTGCCAGCTCACCACAGGCGGGGCGACCTGGAGATACGCAGTATTTT. It is translated as CASSPQAGRPGDTQYF.

The sample holds a few counts of this clonotype. V gene TRBV12-3 or TRBV12-4 combines with J gene TRBJ1-5; perhaps TRBD1 as D (6 bases). CDR3 length equals 15 residues. Trimming stripped 5 bases from V and 0 bases from J, with 11 bases between. The CDR3 DNA reads as TGTGCCAGCAGTCCCGCGGGACATAGCAATCAGCCCCAGCATTTT. As protein: CASSPAGHSNQPQHF.

There are a few counts of this clonotype. This chain joins TRBV7-9 and TRBJ2-5; the match to TRBD1 covers 10 bases. V shed 5 bases, J shed 5 bases, and the junction held 17 bases outside the gene matches. Germline-derived CDR1 and CDR2 are SEHNR and FQNEAQ (reference sequence). The CDR3 sequence is 18 residues long. The CDR3 reads CASSTSTIRQGAGETQYF. The CDR3 DNA is TGTGCCAGCAGCACCAGTACAATACGACAGGGGGCCGGGGAGACCCAGTACTTC.

In this sample, this clonotype is medium-sized. The CDR3 reads CASSDTAGADTQYF. DNA for the CDR3: TGTGCCAGCAGTGACACGGCGGGGGCGGATACGCAGTATTTT. The V and J genes are TRBV6-1 and TRBJ2-3, with D possibly TRBD2 on 7 matching bases. Germline V CDR1 and CDR2: MNHNS, SASEGT. The CDR3 consists of 14 residues. Trimming pared 3 bases from V and 6 bases from J, leaving 13 bases between.

This clonotype has just a few counts. The chain has TRBV6-1 and TRBJ1-5; no definite D call. This CDR3 comprises 14 residues. With 0 bases removed from V and 3 bases from J, the gap between germline ends came to 6 bases. Germline V gene lookup returns CDR1 MNHNS and CDR2 SASEGT. The CDR3 DNA sequence: TGTGCCAGCAGTGAAGCGTCAGCCAATCAGCCCCAGCATTTT. Protein sequence: CASSEASANQPQHF.

This chain uses TRBV7-2 with TRBJ1-2, with 9 bases aligning to TRBD1. CDR1 and CDR2 from the germline V gene are SGHTA and FQGNSA. Trimming cost V 5 bases and J 6 bases; bases outside gene matches: 10. The CDR3 totals 15 residues. CDR3 bases: TGTGCCAGCAGCCTCCAGACAGGGGGGACCAATGGCTACACCTTC. This sequence encodes CASSLQTGGTNGYTF.

The chain carries TRBV19 and TRBJ2-6; D gene uncertain. This CDR3 contains 15 residues. CDR1 and CDR2 (germline): LNHDA, SQIVND (reference sequence). V was shortened by 2 bases and J by 0 bases, with 5 bases between the two germline ends. The CDR3 loop reads CASSIPSSGANVLTF. The CDR3 nucleotides read TGTGCCAGTAGTATACCCAGCTCTGGGGCCAACGTCCTGACTTTC.